These T cell receptor beta chains were read from a single sample in a study of T cell responses to AZD1222 COVID-19 vaccine. Sequencing was performed with immunoSEQ multiplex PCR; in TCRdb, only in-frame clones are kept and a portion is missing. The sample lists about 180,000 clones; 85% to 90% were seen once. This specimen consisted of peripheral blood, obtained on day 0 of AZD1222 vaccination. Receptor source: an adult in good health. CDR3s include the opening cysteine and the closing phenylalanine or tryptophan. D genes are given only for firm matches. Clone size is shown for a subset of rows, as once, few, many or a class of expanded clone.

length	V	J	size	D	CDR3	DNA
13	TRBV28	TRBJ1-6	NA	NA	CASDTGRGSPLHF	TGTGCCAGCGATACAGGGAGGGGATCACCCCTCCACTTT
17	TRBV3-1/TRBV3-2	TRBJ1-3	NA	NA	CASSPTWTGSSGNTIYF	TGTGCCAGCAGCCCGACTTGGACGGGGAGCTCTGGAAACACCATATATTTT
15	TRBV6-5	TRBJ2-7	NA	TRBD1	CASSYSRQGKGEQYF	TGTGCCAGCAGTTACTCGAGACAGGGAAAGGGCGAGCAGTACTTC
15	TRBV2	TRBJ1-4	NA	NA	CASSQSGTPGEKLFF	TGTGCCAGCAGCCAAAGCGGGACCCCAGGGGAAAAACTGTTTTTT
14	TRBV7-9	TRBJ1-2	NA	TRBD1	CASSHRTGPYGYTF	TGTGCCAGCAGCCATAGGACAGGGCCCTATGGCTACACCTTC
14	TRBV2	TRBJ1-2	once	TRBD1	CASSEGTGKDGYTF	TGTGCCAGCAGTGAAGGGACAGGGAAGGATGGCTACACCTTC
15	TRBV15	TRBJ2-1	NA	TRBD2	CATSRGKLAEGEQFF	TGTGCCACCAGCAGAGGAAAACTAGCGGAGGGGGAGCAGTTCTTC
14	TRBV18	TRBJ2-7	NA	TRBD1	CASSFGQGSYEQYF	TGTGCCAGCTCTTTCGGACAGGGCAGCTACGAGCAGTACTTC
15	TRBV14	TRBJ2-3	NA	TRBD2	CASRASGGSTDTQYF	TGTGCCAGCAGAGCTAGCGGGGGAAGCACAGATACGCAGTATTTT
13	TRBV7-2	TRBJ2-3	NA	NA	CASSPLGIETQYF	TGTGCCAGCAGCCCCCTAGGGATTGAGACGCAGTATTTT
16	TRBV7-2	TRBJ2-1	NA	TRBD2	CASSLEGGRSYNEQFF	TGTGCCAGCAGCTTAGAGGGCGGGAGGTCTTACAATGAGCAGTTCTTC
16	TRBV9	TRBJ2-3	NA	TRBD2	CASSILAGDSGDTQYF	TGTGCCAGCAGCATCCTAGCGGGAGATAGCGGGGATACGCAGTATTTT
15	TRBV30	TRBJ2-3	NA	TRBD1	CAWSRDSSSTDTQYF	TGTGCCTGGAGTAGGGACAGTTCTAGCACAGATACGCAGTATTTT
15	TRBV30	TRBJ1-1	few	TRBD1	CAWSSPGTVNTEAFF	TGTGCCTGGAGTAGCCCTGGGACAGTGAACACTGAAGCTTTCTTT
17	TRBV19	TRBJ2-3	NA	TRBD2	CASTPRELAGGVDTQYF	TGTGCCAGTACCCCTAGGGAACTAGCGGGGGGGGTAGATACGCAGTATTTT
12	TRBV19	TRBJ1-2	NA	NA	CASSNVGYGYTF	TGTGCCAGTAGTAATGTAGGATATGGCTACACCTTC
15	TRBV6-2/TRBV6-3	TRBJ2-4	NA	TRBD2	CASSPTHAGGYIQYF	TGTGCCAGCAGTCCGACCCATGCGGGGGGATACATTCAGTACTTC
13	TRBV20-1	TRBJ2-1	NA	TRBD2	CSASSGANNEQFF	TGCAGTGCCAGTAGCGGGGCAAACAATGAGCAGTTCTTC
15	TRBV5-6	TRBJ1-3	NA	NA	CASSLAGGPGNTIYF	TGTGCCAGCAGCTTGGCAGGCGGTCCAGGAAACACCATATATTTT
11	TRBV29-1	TRBJ1-1	NA	NA	CSVERNTEAFF	TGCAGCGTTGAGAGGAACACTGAAGCTTTCTTT
16	TRBV4-1	TRBJ2-3	NA	TRBD2	CASSRTSGGSTDTQYF	TGCGCCAGCAGCCGGACTAGCGGGGGGAGCACAGATACGCAGTATTTT
17	TRBV9	TRBJ1-3	NA	NA	CASSVEVWQDSGNTIYF	TGTGCCAGCAGCGTAGAAGTTTGGCAGGACTCTGGAAACACCATATATTTT
15	TRBV7-3	TRBJ2-3	NA	TRBD2	CASSPSGGRSDTQYF	TGTGCCAGCAGCCCCAGTGGCGGGAGGTCAGATACGCAGTATTTT
13	TRBV28	TRBJ2-7	NA	NA	CASSQSNREVQYF	TGTGCCAGCAGTCAATCCAACAGGGAGGTACAGTACTTC
19	TRBV6-2/TRBV6-3	TRBJ2-3	once	TRBD2	CASSYIIGLAGGNTDTQYF	TGTGCCAGCAGTTACATTATCGGACTAGCGGGAGGTAACACAGATACGCAGTATTTT
14	TRBV18	TRBJ2-5	NA	NA	CASSPATRGETQYF	TGTGCCAGCTCACCGGCTACTAGAGGGGAGACCCAGTACTTC
15	TRBV6-5	TRBJ2-7	once	TRBD2	CASSTQTSGKLEQYF	TGTGCCAGCAGTACCCAGACTAGCGGGAAGCTCGAGCAGTACTTC
13	TRBV7-2	TRBJ1-3	NA	NA	CASSLGRGNTIYF	TGTGCCAGCAGCTTAGGTCGTGGAAACACCATATATTTT
15	TRBV18	TRBJ2-5	NA	TRBD2	CASSPDGLAQETQYF	TGTGCCAGCTCACCTGATGGACTAGCCCAAGAGACCCAGTACTTC
14	TRBV9	TRBJ2-2	NA	TRBD2	CASSNTRGAGELFF	TGTGCCAGCAGCAACACCCGGGGGGCCGGGGAGCTGTTTTTT
14	TRBV5-5	TRBJ1-2	NA	NA	CASSLEYQVGGYTF	TGTGCCAGCAGCTTGGAATATCAGGTCGGTGGCTACACCTTC
13	TRBV10-3	TRBJ1-1	NA	NA	CAISGTPNTEAFF	TGTGCCATCAGTGGGACACCGAACACTGAAGCTTTCTTT
16	TRBV4-2	TRBJ1-1	NA	NA	CASSQDRAEMNTEAFF	TGTGCCAGCAGCCAAGATAGGGCAGAGATGAACACTGAAGCTTTCTTT
15	TRBV16	TRBJ1-2	NA	NA	CASSQVVGGSYGYTF	TGTGCCAGCAGCCAAGTGGTGGGCGGCTCCTATGGCTACACCTTC
16	TRBV7-3	TRBJ2-1	few	TRBD2	CASSLRAGEVYNEQFF	TGTGCCAGCAGCTTAAGGGCGGGAGAGGTATACAATGAGCAGTTCTTC
14	TRBV5-1	TRBJ2-7	NA	TRBD2	CASSLLAGGYEQYF	TGCGCCAGCAGCTTGTTGGCGGGAGGCTACGAGCAGTACTTC
18	TRBV5-1	TRBJ2-7	NA	TRBD2	CASSPLASGRVGSYEQYF	TGCGCCAGCAGTCCCTTGGCTAGCGGGAGGGTCGGCTCCTACGAGCAGTACTTC
18	TRBV7-2	TRBJ2-1	NA	NA	CASSLEPSGGLGDNEQFF	TGTGCCAGCAGCTTAGAGCCGTCTGGGGGCTTGGGGGACAATGAGCAGTTCTTC
14	TRBV9	TRBJ2-5	NA	NA	CASSPLGQGETQYF	TGTGCCAGCAGCCCCCTGGGTCAGGGGGAGACCCAGTACTTC
12	TRBV30	TRBJ1-3	few	NA	CAWSAGGNTIYF	TGTGCCTGGAGTGCCGGAGGAAACACCATATATTTT
14	TRBV4-3	TRBJ1-1	once	NA	CASSPGQRNTEAFF	TGCGCCAGCAGCCCAGGACAGAGGAACACTGAAGCTTTCTTT
13	TRBV2	TRBJ1-1	NA	NA	CASSLQGNTEAFF	TGTGCCAGCAGCCTACAGGGGAACACTGAAGCTTTCTTT
16	TRBV28	TRBJ1-1	once	TRBD1	CASSSRQGAYSTEAFF	TGTGCCAGCAGTTCACGACAGGGGGCGTACAGCACTGAAGCTTTCTTT
15	TRBV29-1	TRBJ2-1	once	NA	CSVDAGTGIYNEQFF	TGCAGCGTTGATGCCGGAACAGGGATTTACAATGAGCAGTTCTTC
14	TRBV21-1	TRBJ1-1	NA	NA	CASSKLAPSTEAFF	TGTGCCAGCAGCAAACTTGCCCCGAGCACTGAAGCTTTCTTT
14	TRBV9	TRBJ1-2	NA	NA	CASSARFENYGYTF	TGTGCCAGCAGCGCTCGATTCGAGAACTATGGCTACACCTTC
16	TRBV3-1/TRBV3-2	TRBJ2-2	once	NA	CASSQGGRGSAGELFF	TGTGCCAGCAGCCAAGGGGGCAGGGGTAGCGCCGGGGAGCTGTTTTTT
15	TRBV28	TRBJ2-3	NA	TRBD1	CASRTQGAGTDTQYF	TGTGCCAGCAGGACGCAGGGGGCGGGAACAGATACGCAGTATTTT
15	TRBV19	TRBJ1-5	NA	TRBD1	CASSTRDRGYQPQHF	TGTGCCAGTAGCACTAGGGACAGGGGTTATCAGCCCCAGCATTTT
16	TRBV7-2	TRBJ2-1	NA	TRBD2	CASSGSGLAGFGEQFF	TGTGCCAGCAGCGGGTCTGGCCTAGCGGGGTTTGGGGAGCAGTTCTTC
13	TRBV5-1	TRBJ1-1	NA	NA	CASSLGGNTEAFF	TGCGCCAGCAGCTTGGGGGGGAACACTGAAGCTTTCTTT
18	TRBV23-1	TRBJ1-1	NA	NA	CASTSIDSPIEMNTEAFF	TGCGCCAGCACCTCAATCGACAGCCCGATCGAAATGAACACTGAAGCTTTCTTT
14	TRBV28	TRBJ1-6	NA	NA	CASSTLVPNSPLHF	TGTGCCAGCAGTACGTTGGTTCCCAATTCACCCCTCCACTTT
19	TRBV3-1/TRBV3-2	TRBJ2-3	NA	TRBD2	CASSHPQGLAGGFTDTQYF	TGTGCCAGCAGCCATCCCCAGGGCCTAGCGGGGGGATTCACAGATACGCAGTATTTT
13	TRBV29-1	TRBJ2-5	NA	NA	CSVSGTEQETQYF	TGCAGCGTCTCGGGGACGGAGCAAGAGACCCAGTACTTC
14	TRBV27	TRBJ2-3	few	NA	CASQNQGWKDTQYF	TGTGCCAGCCAAAATCAGGGGTGGAAGGATACGCAGTATTTT
14	TRBV6-5	TRBJ1-1	NA	NA	CASRRDRSGSEAFF	TGTGCCAGCAGGCGAGACAGGTCGGGAAGTGAAGCTTTCTTT